This T cell receptor (beta chain) was recorded in a study of beta chain features in type 1 diabetes. Study at large: Healthy donors resembled patients in age, gender and cell yields.

The germline V and J ends were trimmed by 4 bases and 0 bases, with 15 bases remaining between them. Germline V gene sequence: CDR1 SEHNR, CDR2 FQNEAQ (reference sequence). This CDR3 is 16 amino acids long. The entirety of the isolated RNA underwent reverse transcription, so expressed TCRB transcripts were sequenced. The study sequenced naive, central memory and regulatory T cell samples to an average of roughly 3.8 million reads. Method: immunoSEQ multiplex PCR; TCRdb's copy keeps in-frame clones and lacks some. The sample holds roughly 330,000 clones, 11% seen once. Worth noting for this clone: The antigen is unknown.

The study's findings and limits: Naive, central memory and Treg TCRB repertoires appeared more alike in patients than in healthy donors. Insertions were fewer and deletions more numerous at VDJ junctions in type 1 diabetes patients.

The sequenced sample consisted of naive CD4+ T cells from blood. The TCR was taken from a woman aged 30 to 39 in good health. The chain employs TRBV7-9 and TRBJ2-5; no reliable D call. In nucleotides, the CDR3 is TGTGCCAGCAGCTCAAAACCCTCAGGTTACCAAGAGACCCAGTACTTC. Protein: CASSSKPSGYQETQYF.